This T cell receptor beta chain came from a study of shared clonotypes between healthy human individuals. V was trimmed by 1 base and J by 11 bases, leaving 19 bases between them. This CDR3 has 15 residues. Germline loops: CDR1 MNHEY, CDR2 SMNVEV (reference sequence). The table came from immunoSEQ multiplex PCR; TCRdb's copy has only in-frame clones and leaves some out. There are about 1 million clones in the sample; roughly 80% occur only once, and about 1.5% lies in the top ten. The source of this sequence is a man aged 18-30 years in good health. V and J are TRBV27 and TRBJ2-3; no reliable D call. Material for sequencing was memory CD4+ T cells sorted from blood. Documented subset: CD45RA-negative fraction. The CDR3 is CASSLFGRAPALQYF. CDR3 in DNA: TGTGCCAGCAGTTTATTTGGCCGGGCCCCCGCTCTGCAGTATTTT.